The TCR beta chain under discussion was sequenced for a study of CD8 T cells in ankylosing spondylitis (dated by TCRdb to 2016 to 2017). Concerning the study at large: To find TCR variants linked to disease, the study profiled T cell receptor beta repertoires in ankylosing spondylitis patients and healthy donors. In total, the full study cohort was made up of approximately 99 healthy donors and 20 to 25 ankylosing spondylitis patients. Peripheral blood was sampled, and synovial fluid was additionally collected from ankylosing spondylitis patients. Overall study results and their limits: Significant enrichment of the disease-linked clones was reported in matched synovial fluid samples from ankylosing spondylitis patients. The disease-linked clones showed a CD8+ phenotype and occurred at relatively low frequencies in peripheral blood. Some motif variants had previously been reported in the synovial fluid and blood of reactive arthritis patients, which suggests shared mechanisms of disease initiation. A TCR beta motif of eight highly homologous amino acid variants appeared characteristic of blood from ankylosing spondylitis patients.

This clonotype occurred many times. Its antigen has not been determined. Per-nucleotide qualities are absent, and no much larger clonotype sits a single base away. TCRdb shows the sequencer as Illumina HiSeq 2500. TCR beta libraries were prepared by quantitative 5'-RACE with molecular barcodes. The authors' pipeline ran thus. Disease-linked TCR variants were identified with a new computational method built on a probabilistic model of VDJ rearrangement. Starting from the raw public reads, TCRdb applied fastp trimming at Q25, assembled clones with MiXCR and retained in-frame beta chains. Each CDR3 protein appears once, grouped with its most common genes and DNA. The V and J calls reflect TCRdb's pipeline rather than the authors' work. In all, the sample holds some 71,000 distinct CDR3 sequences, and approximately 5% of those were seen once. The ten largest clones take up over 2% of the sample. V is reduced by 2 bases and J by 4 bases, leaving a spacing of 20 bases between them. The CDR3 numbers 18 residues from cysteine through phenylalanine. The read is trimmed to its CDR3 DNA, 54 bases read in frame from base 1. CDR1 and CDR2, per the germline V gene, are MNHEY and SVGEGT.

Recombination connected TRBV6-2 or TRBV6-3 to TRBJ2-2, with the D segment possibly TRBD1 or TRBD2, each aligning over 5 bases. The sequence was collected from a male donor with ankylosing spondylitis or in good health (not recorded which). The sample was blood, either unsorted or a sorted T cell fraction (not recorded which). The CDR3 reads CASSYLSGAPFSTGELFF. The DNA reads as follows: TGTGCCAGCAGTTACCTCTCCGGGGCGCCTTTCAGCACCGGGGAGCTGTTTTTT.